This T cell receptor (beta chain) was sequenced in a study of blood T cell repertoires in COVID-19. This CDR3 is 13 amino acids long. Germline V gives CDR1 MDHEN, CDR2 SYDVKM. V was shortened by 5 bases and J by 7 bases, with 9 bases between the two germline ends. Only in-frame clones appear in the TCRdb table, and some are missing; sequencing was by immunoSEQ multiplex PCR. This sample has about 200,000 clones, with around 84% found just once. This clone is a singleton in its sample. Sequenced material: PBMCs or T cells enriched from blood (not recorded which). V and J are TRBV28 and TRBJ1-6; no definite D call. This sequence was found in a man aged 35-49 years who had recovered from COVID-19. The CDR3 is CASSPPRNSPLHF. The CDR3 DNA sequence: TGTGCCAGCAGTCCCCCCCGGAATTCACCCCTCCACTTT.